Below, 15 T cell receptor beta chains from the same sample are listed, as sequenced in a study of T cells in Graves' hyperthyroidism and ophthalmopathy. Amplified TCR beta CDR3 regions came from RNA transcripts. The study used the HTBI primer set for a first-round RT-PCR of the TCR CDR3. TCRdb redid the calling of the multiplex PCR reads with MiXCR, one entry per CDR3 protein. The sample contains over 500,000 distinct CDR3 sequences, 40% to 50% of which appear only once. Sequencing used peripheral blood or thyroid tissue (not recorded which). Source of these receptors: an adult woman with Graves' disease, either hyperthyroidism or ophthalmopathy (not recorded which).

The chain joins TRBV10-3 to TRBJ1-5; D is unclear. The CDR3 contains 14 residues. Germline CDR1 ENHRY, CDR2 SYGVKD. The ends were cut back, 6 bases at V and 7 bases at J, with 16 bases in the middle. The CDR3 here is CAIREVTERQPQHF. The CDR3 region has the DNA TGTGCCATCAGGGAGGTGACGGAGAGGCAGCCCCAGCATTTT.

The chain carries TRBV20-1 and TRBJ2-5, with 15 bases lining up with TRBD2. CDR3 length: 15 amino acids. V dropped 2 bases and J dropped 5; count of bases not matched to a gene: 3. Germline assignment: CDR1 DFQATT and CDR2 SNEGSKA (reference sequence). CDR3 in amino acids: CSARLGTSGGETQYF. CDR3 bases: TGCAGTGCTAGACTCGGGACTAGCGGGGGGGAGACCCAGTACTTC.

This clonotype was seen repeatedly, ten times or more. The chain recombines TRBV19 with TRBJ1-4; TRBD1 might be the D (6 bases). Germline CDR1 reads LNHDA; CDR2 reads SQIVND (reference sequence). V lost 8 bases, J lost 0 bases, and 10 bases lay in between. The CDR3 is made up of 14 amino acids. The chain's CDR3 is CASGTPATNEKLFF. The DNA for the CDR3 is TGTGCCAGTGGGACACCAGCAACTAATGAAAAACTGTTTTTT.

The chain uses TRBV19 and TRBJ2-5; D is unclear. The germline V gene encodes CDR1 LNHDA and CDR2 SQIVND (reference sequence). The CDR3 has 10 residues. V was shortened by 3 bases and J by 6 bases, with 2 bases between the two germline ends. As DNA, the CDR3 is TGTGCCAGTAGTATTCAGACCCAGTACTTC. Protein product: CASSIQTQYF.

The chain has TRBV10-3 and TRBJ2-7; D possibly corresponds to TRBD1 (5 bases). Germline values: CDR1 ENHRY, CDR2 SYGVKD. V dropped 8 bases and J dropped 0 bases, with 11 bases sitting between them. CDR3 length equals 13 residues. The chain's CDR3 is CAIGAESSYEQYF. The CDR3 bases are TGTGCCATCGGGGCGGAGTCCTCCTACGAGCAGTACTTC.

This clonotype was counted at least ten times. The chain is built from TRBV20-1 and TRBJ1-1, with a possible D match to TRBD1 (5 bases). The CDR3 covers 18 residues. Germline V gives CDR1 DFQATT, CDR2 SNEGSKA (reference sequence). Trimming removed 1 base from V and 5 bases from J, with 26 bases in between. In nucleotides, the CDR3 is TGCAGTGCTAGAGGCCTCGAGATCCGGGGGGAGAGGTGGACTGAAGCTTTCTTT. Translation gives CSARGLEIRGERWTEAFF.

This clonotype was seen a handful of times. The J gene is TRBJ1-2, the V gene TRBV7-2; 7 bases fit TRBD1. J gave up 7 bases and V 6 bases, and 11 bases lay outside the gene matches. This CDR3 contains 14 residues. Germline assignment: CDR1 SGHTA and CDR2 FQGNSA. The CDR3, as DNA: TGTGCCAGCAGTACCACAGGGGAACTGGGTGGCTACACCTTC. Translating gives CASSTTGELGGYTF.

This clonotype showed up just a few times. The CDR3 spells CSVGGGTSGSGYEQYF. In nucleotides, the CDR3 is TGCAGCGTTGGGGGAGGGACTAGCGGGAGTGGATACGAGCAGTACTTC. The gene calls are TRBV29-1 and TRBJ2-7, with 14 bases fitting TRBD2. Germline loops: CDR1 SQVTM, CDR2 ANQGSEA. The trim removed 4 bases at V and 4 bases at J, leaving 9 bases unmatched. The CDR3 is 16 residues long.

At least ten counts were recorded for this clonotype. The genes are TRBV7-3 and TRBJ1-6; no clear D gene. Per the germline V gene, CDR1 is SGHTA and CDR2 is FQGTGA. Trimming removed 0 bases at V and 7 bases at J, with 10 bases between. This CDR3 comprises 15 residues. The CDR3 protein is CASSLTSSGNSPLHF. In DNA, the CDR3 is TGTGCCAGCAGCTTAACGAGCTCGGGGAATTCACCCCTCCACTTT.

This clonotype was found a few times. The chain carries TRBV9 and TRBJ1-4; a weak D match, TRBD1 (5 bases). V was pared by 3 bases and J by 6 bases, with 12 bases between. The CDR3 extends over 14 amino acids. Germline CDR1 SGDLS, CDR2 YYNGEE. CDR3 DNA: TGTGCCAGCAGCGAGACAGTTGGTGATGAAAAACTGTTTTTT. Its protein is CASSETVGDEKLFF. The full variable domain, its missing parts supplied by reference TRBV9 and TRBJ1-4, is DSGVTQTPKHLITATGQRVTLRCSPRSGDLSVYWYQQSLDQGLQFLIQYYNGEERAKGNILERFSAQQFPDLHSELNLSSLELGDSALYFCASSETVGDEKLFFGSGTQLSVL.

The genes are TRBV12-3 or TRBV12-4 and TRBJ2-7, with 9 bases fitting TRBD1. The junction had 8 bases not matched to a gene; V was cut back by 8 bases and J by 3 bases. This CDR3 comprises 14 residues. CDR3 sequence: CASGPGDRDYEQYF. CDR3 nucleotide sequence: TGTGCCAGCGGCCCCGGGGACAGGGACTACGAGCAGTACTTC.

This clonotype has only a few counts. CDR3 coding DNA: TGTGCCAGCAGTTTCGGGGACGGAACCTACGAGCAGTACTTC. It specifies CASSFGDGTYEQYF. The rearrangement joins TRBV28 to TRBJ2-7; possibly TRBD1 or TRBD2 for D (5 bases each). The germline CDR1 and CDR2 sequences are MDHEN and SYDVKM. V lost 3 bases to trimming and J lost 2 bases, with 11 bases between them. CDR3 length equals 14 residues.

The V gene is TRBV12-3 or TRBV12-4, the J gene TRBJ1-2; no firm D call. V was pared by 1 base and J by 6 bases, with 9 bases between. The CDR3 sequence is 13 residues long. The CDR3 loop reads CASSLEYRDGYTF. CDR3 DNA sequence: TGTGCCAGCAGTTTAGAGTATAGAGATGGCTACACCTTC.

The genes are TRBV7-4 and TRBJ2-7; the match to TRBD1 covers 7 bases. The length of the CDR3 is 16 residues. With 5 bases clipped from V and 4 bases from J, the junction kept 14 bases outside the gene matches. Per germline, CDR1 SGHVT and CDR2 SQSDAQ. CDR3 loop: CASSPIPTGRVYEQYF. CDR3 bases: TGTGCCAGCAGCCCGATCCCGACAGGGAGAGTTTACGAGCAGTACTTC.

In this sample, this clonotype turned up many times. This chain links TRBV9 with TRBJ1-1; the D gene is possibly TRBD1 (5 bases). The V and J ends lost 0 bases and 1 base respectively, with 10 bases between them. The CDR3 loop spans 15 amino acids. Germline values: CDR1 SGDLS, CDR2 YYNGEE. The CDR3 sequence: CASSVAGGSNTEAFF. The CDR3 DNA sequence: TGTGCCAGCAGCGTAGCGGGGGGATCGAACACTGAAGCTTTCTTT.